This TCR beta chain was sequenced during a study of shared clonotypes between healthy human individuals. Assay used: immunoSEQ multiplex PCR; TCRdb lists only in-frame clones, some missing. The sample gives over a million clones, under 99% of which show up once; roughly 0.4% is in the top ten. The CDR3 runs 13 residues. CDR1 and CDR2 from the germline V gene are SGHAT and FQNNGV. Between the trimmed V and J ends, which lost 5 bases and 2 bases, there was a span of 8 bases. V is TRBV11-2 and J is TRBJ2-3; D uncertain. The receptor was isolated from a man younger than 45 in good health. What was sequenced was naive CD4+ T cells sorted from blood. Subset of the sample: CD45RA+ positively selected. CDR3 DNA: TGTGCCAGCAGCGGGGTTTCCACAGATACGCAGTATTTT. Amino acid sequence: CASSGVSTDTQYF.